Below, 18 T cell receptor beta chains from the same sample are listed, as sequenced in a study of blood T cells in healthy people across ages. With a J-beta primer mix and a sample-barcoded 5' primer, a second PCR ran about 7 to 12 cycles. Using its own MiXCR run on the 5' RACE reads, TCRdb lists one record per CDR3 protein. The sample yields roughly 1,300,000 distinct CDR3 sequences, around 55% seen once. Sequences were obtained from blood. These TCRs come from a young man in good health.

This clonotype occurred a few times. The chain couples TRBV6-5 to TRBJ2-3; 7 nucleotides match TRBD2. This CDR3 comprises 14 residues. The V segment lost 2 bases and the J segment 1 base; nucleotides outside the gene matches: 0. From germline, CDR1 is MNHEY and CDR2 SVGAGI. DNA for the CDR3: TGTGCCAGCAGTTACGCGGGGGGCACAGATACGCAGTATTTT. Translating it yields CASSYAGGTDTQYF.

The DNA of the CDR3 is TGTGCCAGTATACATGCCAAGGAGCAGTACTTC. Protein sequence: CASIHAKEQYF. J is TRBJ2-7 and V is TRBV6-5; D remains ambiguous. The germline V gene encodes CDR1 MNHEY and CDR2 SVGAGI. The CDR3 consists of 11 residues. Trimming took off 9 bases at V and 7 bases at J, with 13 bases between the two ends.

This clonotype was picked up a small number of times. J is TRBJ2-3 and V is TRBV7-2; unclear D gene. The ends were cut back, 6 bases at V and 6 bases at J, with 13 bases in the middle. The CDR3 extends over 13 amino acids. The V gene's germline CDR1 is SGHTA and CDR2 FQGNSA. The CDR3 sequence: CASSPAPVDTQYF. The CDR3, as DNA: TGTGCCAGCAGTCCAGCCCCTGTGGATACGCAGTATTTT.

The chain couples TRBV25-1 to TRBJ2-7; 7 bases are a match to TRBD2. J was trimmed by 5 bases and V by 7 bases; bases with no gene match: 14. This CDR3 comprises 15 residues. Germline CDR1 and CDR2: MGHDK and SYGVNS. DNA of the CDR3: TGTGCCAGCACCCGAGCCGGGGGGTTTAACGACGAGCAGTACTTC. This translates into CASTRAGGFNDEQYF.

This clonotype has just a few counts. V usage is TRBV2 and J usage is TRBJ2-5, with 10 nucleotides matching TRBD2. V dropped 2 bases and J dropped 1; count of bases not matched to a gene: 7. The CDR3 has 17 amino acids. CDR1 and CDR2 from the germline V gene are SNHLY and FYNNEI. CDR3 loop: CASSERGRTSGQETQYF. DNA for the CDR3: TGTGCCAGCAGTGAAAGGGGAAGGACTAGCGGCCAAGAGACCCAGTACTTC.

V gene TRBV6-5 combines with J gene TRBJ1-1; no clear D. Germline-derived CDR1 and CDR2 are MNHEY and SVGAGI. The germline V and J ends were trimmed by 2 bases and 6 bases, with 10 bases remaining between them. The CDR3 consists of 13 residues. The CDR3 here is CASSYGYSAEAFF. Here the CDR3 DNA reads TGTGCCAGCAGTTACGGGTATTCGGCTGAAGCTTTCTTT.

This clonotype was counted only a few times. V gene TRBV29-1 combines with J gene TRBJ2-1; tentatively, D is TRBD1 (6 bases). V shed 8 bases and J shed 5 bases, with 10 bases lying between them. CDR1 and CDR2 from the germline V gene are SQVTM and ANQGSEA. This CDR3 is built from 11 residues. This chain's CDR3 is CSLYRDNEQFF. CDR3 DNA sequence: TGCAGCCTCTACAGGGACAATGAGCAGTTCTTC.

This clonotype was seen only a few times. This chain connects TRBV20-1 to TRBJ1-1; D gene ambiguous. Germline CDR1 reads DFQATT; CDR2 reads SNEGSKA (reference sequence). Trimming cost V 3 bases and J 1 base, with 12 bases left between them. The CDR3 is 14 amino acids. CDR3 DNA sequence: TGCAGTGCTAGGGCCAGTCAGAGGAACACTGAAGCTTTCTTT. Translation: CSARASQRNTEAFF.

The gene calls are TRBV2 and TRBJ2-7; the match to TRBD1 covers 9 bases. With V trimmed by 4 bases and J by 4 bases, 5 bases remained unmatched. The CDR3 consists of 14 residues. The V gene's germline CDR1 is SNHLY and CDR2 FYNNEI. Written as DNA, the CDR3 is TGTGCCAGCAGTGCGGGACAGGGTTTTTACGAGCAGTACTTC. Translating it yields CASSAGQGFYEQYF.

The V call is TRBV10-3, the J call TRBJ2-1; TRBD2 agrees at 9 bases. This CDR3 contains 14 residues. The ends lost 4 bases at V and 5 bases at J; junction bases unmatched: 3. From germline, CDR1 is ENHRY and CDR2 SYGVKD. The CDR3 reads CAISVAGDHNEQFF. CDR3 DNA sequence: TGTGCCATCAGTGTAGCGGGAGACCACAATGAGCAGTTCTTC.

The chain uses TRBV7-2 and TRBJ1-4; D unclear. The CDR3 loop spans 14 amino acids. CDR1 and CDR2 (germline): SGHTA, FQGNSA. V lost 3 bases and J lost 2, with 7 bases in between. The DNA for the CDR3 is TGTGCCAGCAGCTTCGCCTTCACTAATGAAAAACTGTTTTTT. Translated, it gives CASSFAFTNEKLFF.

This clonotype was detected ten times or more. The chain carries TRBV6-4 and TRBJ1-5; D possibly corresponds to TRBD1 (5 bases). Germline V CDR1 and CDR2: MRHNA, SNTAGT. Trimming cost V 5 bases and J 1 base, with 6 bases left between them. CDR3 length: 13 residues. CDR3 in amino acids: CASSRDSNQPQHF. Written as DNA, the CDR3 is TGTGCCAGCAGTCGGGACAGCAATCAGCCCCAGCATTTT.

This rearrangement joins TRBV29-1 to TRBJ1-1; D possibly corresponds to TRBD1 (5 bases). The length of the CDR3 is 13 residues. V was cut by 6 bases and J by 1 base, with 12 bases left in between. The germline V gene encodes CDR1 SQVTM and CDR2 ANQGSEA. The CDR3 loop is CSVQTGGNTEAFF. The CDR3 coding sequence is TGCAGCGTCCAGACGGGGGGGAACACTGAAGCTTTCTTT.

The V call is TRBV25-1, the J call TRBJ2-5, with D perhaps being TRBD1 or TRBD2 (5 bases each). Looked up from germline, CDR1 is MGHDK and CDR2 is SYGVNS. The CDR3 has 14 residues. Trimming removed 5 bases from V and 4 bases from J, with 14 bases in between. The CDR3 sequence: CASSLGARPETQYF. Here the CDR3 DNA reads TGTGCCAGCAGTCTCGGGGCCCGCCCAGAGACCCAGTACTTC. Full variable domain (missing parts from reference TRBV25-1 and TRBJ2-5): EADIYQTPRYLVIGTGKKITLECSQTMGHDKMYWYQQDPGMELHLIHYSYGVNSTEKGDLSSESTVSRIRTEHFPLTLESARPSHTSQYLCASSLGARPETQYFGPGTRLLVL.

In its sample, this clonotype was seen once. V usage is TRBV20-1 and J usage is TRBJ2-3, with 8 bases lining up with TRBD1. The CDR3 has 15 residues. V shed 6 bases, J shed 5 bases, and the junction held 13 bases outside the gene matches. Germline V CDR1 and CDR2: DFQATT, SNEGSKA (reference sequence). CDR3 residues: CSAQNGQGAEDTQYF. As DNA, the CDR3 is TGCAGTGCCCAAAACGGGCAGGGGGCTGAAGATACGCAGTATTTT.

The V gene is TRBV5-1, the J gene TRBJ2-6, with a weak D call TRBD1 (6 bases). The length of the CDR3 is 16 residues. The germline V gene has CDR1 SGHRS and CDR2 YFSETQ. The V end lost 0 bases, the J end lost 2 bases, and 9 bases lay between the germline ends. This CDR3 is CASSLGDTAGANVLTF. CDR3 in DNA: TGCGCCAGCAGCTTGGGGGACACCGCTGGGGCCAACGTCCTGACTTTC.

This clonotype has just a few counts. V gene TRBV12-3 or TRBV12-4 combines with J gene TRBJ2-7; 9 bases agree with TRBD1. V shed 4 bases, J shed 3 bases, and the junction held 10 bases outside the gene matches. The CDR3 loop spans 16 amino acids. The CDR3 DNA follows: TGTGCCAGCAGTTCCCCGTCCGGGACAGGGCGCTACGAGCAGTACTTC. Translating it yields CASSSPSGTGRYEQYF.

This clonotype was observed a few times. This chain links TRBV6-2 or TRBV6-3 with TRBJ2-1; 7 bases line up with TRBD2. J gave up 9 bases and V 5 bases, and 10 bases lay outside the gene matches. CDR3 length: 14 residues. Germline V lookup: CDR1 MNHEY, CDR2 SVGEGT. CDR3 DNA sequence: TGTGCCAGCAGTACCCGGACTAGTGGAACTGAGCAGTTCTTC. This codes for CASSTRTSGTEQFF.